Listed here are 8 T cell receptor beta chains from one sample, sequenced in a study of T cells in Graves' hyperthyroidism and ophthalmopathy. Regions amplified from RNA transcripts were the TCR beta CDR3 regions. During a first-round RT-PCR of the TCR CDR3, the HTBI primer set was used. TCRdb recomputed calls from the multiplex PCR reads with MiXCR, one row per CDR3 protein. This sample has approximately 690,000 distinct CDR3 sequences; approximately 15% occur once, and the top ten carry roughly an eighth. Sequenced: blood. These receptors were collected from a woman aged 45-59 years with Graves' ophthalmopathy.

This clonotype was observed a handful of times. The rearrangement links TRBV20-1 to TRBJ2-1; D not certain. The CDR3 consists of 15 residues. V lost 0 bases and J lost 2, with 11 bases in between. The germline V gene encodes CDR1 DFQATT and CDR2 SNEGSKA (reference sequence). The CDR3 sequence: CSARDLVRTYNEQFF. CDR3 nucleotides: TGCAGTGCTAGAGATCTAGTGCGAACCTACAATGAGCAGTTCTTC.

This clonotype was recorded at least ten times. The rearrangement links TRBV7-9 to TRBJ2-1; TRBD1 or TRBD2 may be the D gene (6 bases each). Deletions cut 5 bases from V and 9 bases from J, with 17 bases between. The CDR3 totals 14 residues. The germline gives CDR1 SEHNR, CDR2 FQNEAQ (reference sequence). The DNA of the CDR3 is TGTGCCAGCAGCCCATCGGGGGCCCGGGGTGAGCAGTTCTTC. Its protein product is CASSPSGARGEQFF.

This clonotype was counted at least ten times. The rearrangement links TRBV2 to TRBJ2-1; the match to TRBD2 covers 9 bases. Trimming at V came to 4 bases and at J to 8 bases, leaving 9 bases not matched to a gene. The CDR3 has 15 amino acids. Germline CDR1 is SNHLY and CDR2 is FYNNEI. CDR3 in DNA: TGTGCCAGCAGTGTTCCGATAGCGGGAGAGGATGAGCAGTTCTTC. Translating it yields CASSVPIAGEDEQFF.

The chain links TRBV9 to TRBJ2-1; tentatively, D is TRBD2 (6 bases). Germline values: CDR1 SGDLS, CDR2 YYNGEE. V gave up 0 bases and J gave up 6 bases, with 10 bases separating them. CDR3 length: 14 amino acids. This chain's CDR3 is CASSVAGVSNEQFF. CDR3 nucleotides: TGTGCCAGCAGCGTAGCGGGAGTGAGCAATGAGCAGTTCTTC.

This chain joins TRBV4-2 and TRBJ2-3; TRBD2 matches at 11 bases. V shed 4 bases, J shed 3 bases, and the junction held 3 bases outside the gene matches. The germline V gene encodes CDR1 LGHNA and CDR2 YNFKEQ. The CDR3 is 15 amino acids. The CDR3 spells CASSRGTSGTDTQYF. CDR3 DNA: TGTGCCAGCAGCCGAGGGACTAGCGGAACAGATACGCAGTATTTT.

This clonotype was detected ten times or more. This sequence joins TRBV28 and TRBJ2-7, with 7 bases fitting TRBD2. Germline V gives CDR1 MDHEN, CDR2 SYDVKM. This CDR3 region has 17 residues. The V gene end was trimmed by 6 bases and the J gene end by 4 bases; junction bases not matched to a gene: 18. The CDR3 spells CASSLGIGRESPYEQYF. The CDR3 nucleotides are TGTGCCAGCAGCCTGGGAATAGGGCGGGAGAGTCCGTACGAGCAGTACTTC.

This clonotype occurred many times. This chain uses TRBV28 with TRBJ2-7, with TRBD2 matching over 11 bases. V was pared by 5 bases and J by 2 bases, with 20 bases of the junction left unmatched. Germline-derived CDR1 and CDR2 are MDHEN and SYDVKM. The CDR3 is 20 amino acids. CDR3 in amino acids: CASSGIWGETSGSRTYEQYF. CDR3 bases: TGTGCCAGCAGTGGGATTTGGGGGGAAACTAGCGGGAGCCGAACCTACGAGCAGTACTTC.

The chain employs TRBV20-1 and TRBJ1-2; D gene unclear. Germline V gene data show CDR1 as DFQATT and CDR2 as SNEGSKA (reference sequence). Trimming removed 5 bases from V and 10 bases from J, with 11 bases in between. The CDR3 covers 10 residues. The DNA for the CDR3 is TGCAGTGCTCGATGGGATGACTACACCTTC. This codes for CSARWDDYTF.